The T cell receptor (beta chain) under discussion was sequenced for a study of kidney transplant recipient with SARS-CoV-2 infection. This clonotype was seen once. Possible read error: a much larger clone is one base away. TCRdb analysed the reads with MiXCR anew, one entry per CDR3 protein. Among approximately 250,000 distinct CDR3 sequences listed, less than 35% were seen once. The CDR3 totals 14 residues. Germline CDR1 and CDR2: MNHEY and SVGAGI. The chain uses TRBV6-5 and TRBJ1-2; D is uncertain. The clonotype originates from a male patient aged 30 to 40 who had COVID-19 and was a kidney transplant recipient. The graft donor may be the source of some T cells. Sequences were derived from a blood sample, sampled at baseline and on approximately day 120 from a kidney transplant recipient. CDR3 in DNA: TGTGCCAGCAGTTACACCAGTAGAAACTATGGCCACACCTTC. This translates into CASSYTSRNYGHTF.